Listed below are T cell receptor beta chains from one sample, sequenced in a study of T cell changes during pregnancy in multiple sclerosis. The repertoire was sequenced with immunoSEQ multiplex PCR; TCRdb's copy has only in-frame clones and lacks some. The table records approximately 80,000 clones, roughly nine tenths of them present only once. Sequenced here: PBMCs, sampled in the first trimester of pregnancy. These receptors were obtained from a female donor in good health, serving as a control in a pregnancy study. Some clones in this sample may be carry-over from other donors' samples. Both conserved end residues are part of each CDR3. Fields, in order: CDR3 length, D gene, V gene, J gene, clone size, CDR3 protein, CDR3 DNA. D genes are given only for firm matches. Clone size, where shown, is once, few, many, or a class for clones that have expanded.

length: 15; D: TRBD2; V: TRBV9; J: TRBJ2-7; size: -; CDR3: CASSLGLAGVGEQYF; DNA: TGTGCCAGCAGCCTCGGACTAGCGGGAGTTGGCGAGCAGTACTTC
length: 15; D: -; V: TRBV11-2; J: TRBJ2-3; size: -; CDR3: CASSLDTALTDTQYF; DNA: TGTGCCAGCAGCTTAGATACAGCCCTCACAGATACGCAGTATTTT
length: 11; D: -; V: TRBV20-1; J: TRBJ1-2; size: -; CDR3: CSADRNYGYTF; DNA: TGCAGTGCCGATCGGAACTATGGCTACACCTTC
length: 13; D: -; V: TRBV6-6; J: TRBJ1-5; size: -; CDR3: CAEGAGDNQPQHF; DNA: TGTGCCGAAGGTGCGGGGGACAATCAGCCCCAGCATTTT
length: 16; D: -; V: TRBV5-6; J: TRBJ2-2; size: -; CDR3: CASSLERGQRTGELFF; DNA: TGTGCCAGCAGCTTGGAAAGAGGGCAGAGGACCGGGGAGCTGTTTTTT
length: 15; D: TRBD2; V: TRBV27; J: TRBJ2-2; size: -; CDR3: CASSLGSGRTGELFF; DNA: TGTGCCAGCAGTTTAGGTAGCGGGAGAACCGGGGAGCTGTTTTTT
length: 15; D: TRBD2; V: TRBV7-9; J: TRBJ2-1; size: -; CDR3: CASRRTSGGDSEQFF; DNA: TGTGCCAGCAGACGTACTAGCGGGGGGGATAGTGAGCAGTTCTTC
length: 16; D: TRBD1; V: TRBV2; J: TRBJ2-7; size: -; CDR3: CASRLTGGAGTYEQYF; DNA: TGTGCCAGCAGACTGACAGGGGGCGCGGGGACCTACGAGCAGTACTTC
length: 16; D: TRBD2; V: TRBV6-1; J: TRBJ2-1; size: -; CDR3: CASSELPGTSNNEQFF; DNA: TGTGCCAGCAGTGAACTCCCCGGGACTAGCAACAATGAGCAGTTCTTC
length: 13; D: TRBD1; V: TRBV19; J: TRBJ1-6; size: -; CDR3: CASSRDRGSPLHF; DNA: TGTGCCAGTAGTAGGGACAGGGGTTCACCCCTCCACTTT
length: 16; D: -; V: TRBV23-1; J: TRBJ2-7; size: -; CDR3: CASSQSTRRGSYEQYF; DNA: TGCGCCAGCAGTCAATCGACCCGCCGGGGCTCCTACGAGCAGTACTTC
length: 16; D: TRBD1; V: TRBV19; J: TRBJ1-4; size: -; CDR3: CASRGTGGAGYEKLFF; DNA: TGTGCCAGTAGGGGGACAGGGGGCGCCGGTTATGAAAAACTGTTTTTT
length: 15; D: TRBD1; V: TRBV7-9; J: TRBJ2-5; size: -; CDR3: CASSYLTTGEETQYF; DNA: TGTGCCAGCAGCTACCTAACCACAGGGGAAGAGACCCAGTACTTC
length: 14; D: -; V: TRBV7-2; J: TRBJ2-2; size: -; CDR3: CASSPSGNTGELFF; DNA: TGTGCCAGCAGCCCCAGCGGTAACACCGGGGAGCTGTTTTTT
length: 15; D: -; V: TRBV5-1; J: TRBJ2-3; size: -; CDR3: CASSLEPRTTDTQYF; DNA: TGCGCCAGCAGCTTGGAGCCTAGAACCACAGATACGCAGTATTTT
length: 12; D: TRBD2; V: TRBV6-1; J: TRBJ2-5; size: -; CDR3: CASSTGGETQYF; DNA: TGTGCCAGCTCCACGGGGGGAGAGACCCAGTACTTC
length: 15; D: -; V: TRBV5-3; J: TRBJ2-5; size: once; CDR3: CARSFETERQETQYF; DNA: TGTGCCAGAAGCTTCGAGACAGAGAGGCAAGAGACCCAGTACTTC
length: 15; D: TRBD1; V: TRBV9; J: TRBJ2-2; size: -; CDR3: CASSAQTGITGELFF; DNA: TGTGCCAGCAGCGCACAGACAGGGATTACCGGGGAGCTGTTTTTT
length: 15; D: TRBD1; V: TRBV5-1; J: TRBJ1-1; size: -; CDR3: CASRSQGIPNTEAFF; DNA: TGCGCCAGCCGATCACAGGGGATACCGAACACTGAAGCTTTCTTT
length: 13; D: -; V: TRBV6-5; J: TRBJ1-1; size: -; CDR3: CASRGRDGTEAFF; DNA: TGTGCCAGCAGGGGGAGGGACGGCACTGAAGCTTTCTTT
length: 18; D: TRBD1; V: TRBV15; J: TRBJ1-5; size: -; CDR3: CATSRVRLTGGSNQPQHF; DNA: TGTGCCACCAGCAGAGTGAGGTTGACAGGGGGATCCAATCAGCCCCAGCATTTT
length: 15; D: TRBD2; V: TRBV18; J: TRBJ2-1; size: -; CDR3: CASSPLPSGGNEQFF; DNA: TGTGCCAGCTCACCACTGCCTAGCGGGGGCAATGAGCAGTTCTTC
length: 14; D: -; V: TRBV7-3; J: TRBJ2-2; size: -; CDR3: CASSPRPNTGELFF; DNA: TGTGCCAGCAGCCCGAGGCCCAACACCGGGGAGCTGTTTTTT
length: 18; D: TRBD2; V: TRBV9; J: TRBJ2-1; size: -; CDR3: CASSVASGGAVEDNEQFF; DNA: TGTGCCAGCAGCGTAGCTAGCGGGGGGGCCGTTGAAGACAATGAGCAGTTCTTC
length: 15; D: TRBD2; V: TRBV6-4; J: TRBJ2-2; size: -; CDR3: CASSASGANTGELFF; DNA: TGTGCCAGCAGTGCAAGCGGGGCGAACACCGGGGAGCTGTTTTTT
length: 19; D: TRBD2; V: TRBV10-3; J: TRBJ2-1; size: -; CDR3: CAISESEVSSGRAFNEQFF; DNA: TGTGCCATCAGTGAGTCCGAGGTATCTAGCGGGAGGGCCTTCAATGAGCAGTTCTTC
length: 15; D: -; V: TRBV7-9; J: TRBJ2-3; size: once; CDR3: CASSSPGISTDTQYF; DNA: TGTGCCAGCAGCTCCCCAGGGATAAGCACAGATACGCAGTATTTT
length: 14; D: -; V: TRBV29-1; J: TRBJ2-5; size: -; CDR3: CSVGGGGFGETQYF; DNA: TGCAGCGTGGGGGGGGGCGGGTTCGGCGAGACCCAGTACTTC
length: 14; D: -; V: TRBV5-1; J: TRBJ2-7; size: -; CDR3: CASSLVKGSYEQYF; DNA: TGCGCCAGCAGCTTGGTCAAGGGGTCCTACGAGCAGTACTTC
length: 17; D: -; V: TRBV18; J: TRBJ2-5; size: -; CDR3: CASSPRSVIQNQETQYF; DNA: TGTGCCAGCTCACCGAGATCGGTAATCCAAAACCAAGAGACCCAGTACTTC
length: 12; D: -; V: TRBV4-2; J: TRBJ2-1; size: -; CDR3: CASSLRGNEQFF; DNA: TGTGCCAGCAGCTTGCGAGGGAATGAGCAGTTCTTC
length: 14; D: TRBD2; V: TRBV2; J: TRBJ2-3; size: -; CDR3: CASSAGTNTDTQYF; DNA: TGTGCCAGCAGTGCCGGGACTAACACAGATACGCAGTATTTT
length: 16; D: TRBD1; V: TRBV5-6; J: TRBJ2-5; size: -; CDR3: CASSSASGTAEETQYF; DNA: TGTGCCAGCAGCTCTGCCTCCGGGACAGCTGAAGAGACCCAGTACTTC
length: 17; D: -; V: TRBV4-3; J: TRBJ2-1; size: -; CDR3: CASSQGIDRSPRDEQFF; DNA: TGCGCCAGCAGCCAAGGGATCGACAGGTCCCCTAGGGATGAGCAGTTCTTC
length: 11; D: TRBD1; V: TRBV15; J: TRBJ2-7; size: -; CDR3: CATGDSYEQYF; DNA: TGTGCCACCGGGGACAGCTACGAGCAGTACTTC
length: 14; D: TRBD1; V: TRBV7-9; J: TRBJ1-2; size: -; CDR3: CASSGTALNYGYTF; DNA: TGTGCCAGCAGCGGGACAGCCCTGAACTATGGCTACACCTTC
length: 15; D: TRBD2; V: TRBV7-2; J: TRBJ2-3; size: -; CDR3: CASSLVSGGADTQYF; DNA: TGTGCCAGCAGCTTAGTTAGCGGGGGAGCAGATACGCAGTATTTT
length: 14; D: -; V: TRBV6-6; J: TRBJ1-2; size: once; CDR3: CASSPKQGAGGYTF; DNA: TGTGCCAGCAGCCCCAAACAGGGTGCAGGTGGCTACACCTTC
length: 15; D: -; V: TRBV13; J: TRBJ2-1; size: few; CDR3: CASSLQSGSVNEQFF; DNA: TGTGCCAGCAGCTTACAGTCAGGGTCAGTTAATGAGCAGTTCTTC
length: 14; D: -; V: TRBV5-4; J: TRBJ2-7; size: -; CDR3: CASSWGGAGYEQYF; DNA: TGTGCCAGCAGCTGGGGGGGGGCTGGGTACGAGCAGTACTTC
length: 14; D: TRBD1; V: TRBV6-1; J: TRBJ1-2; size: -; CDR3: CASTRQGANYGYTF; DNA: TGTGCCAGCACTAGACAGGGGGCTAACTATGGCTACACCTTC
length: 14; D: TRBD1; V: TRBV29-1; J: TRBJ2-2; size: -; CDR3: CSAGQAAGTGELFF; DNA: TGCAGCGCCGGACAGGCCGCGGGCACCGGGGAGCTGTTTTTT
length: 15; D: -; V: TRBV6-5; J: TRBJ1-6; size: -; CDR3: CASSSPGLRGSPLHF; DNA: TGTGCCAGCAGTTCCCCGGGCTTGCGGGGTTCACCCCTCCACTTT
length: 15; D: -; V: TRBV6-4; J: TRBJ2-3; size: -; CDR3: CASSVGAGSTDTQYF; DNA: TGTGCCAGCAGTGTGGGTGCGGGCAGCACAGATACGCAGTATTTT
length: 13; D: -; V: TRBV2; J: TRBJ2-2; size: once; CDR3: CASSRRGPGELFF; DNA: TGTGCCAGCAGTAGGAGGGGCCCCGGGGAGCTGTTTTTT
length: 14; D: TRBD1; V: TRBV11-3; J: TRBJ1-1; size: -; CDR3: CASSKDRGYTEAFF; DNA: TGTGCCAGCAGCAAAGACAGGGGCTATACTGAAGCTTTCTTT